This T cell receptor (beta chain) stems from a study of patients and donors after allogeneic stem cell transplantation. The CDR3 runs to 12 residues. V gave up 1 base and J gave up 8 bases, with 6 bases separating them. Per germline, CDR1 SGHTA and CDR2 FQGNSA. TCRdb called the RT-PCR reads again in MiXCR, with one record for every CDR3 protein. The table includes around 200,000 distinct CDR3 sequences, around 40% detected once. The sample holds a few counts of this clonotype. Material for sequencing was blood, either unsorted or a sorted T cell fraction (not recorded which). The clonotype originates from a human donor who was either an allogeneic HSCT recipient or a stem cell or donor lymphocyte infusion donor (not recorded which). It is not recorded whose cells these are; they may come from a transplant donor. The V call is TRBV7-2, the J call TRBJ1-5, with unresolved D. The CDR3, as DNA: TGTGCCAGCAGCTTAGAGGTAGAGCCCCAGCATTTT. This encodes CASSLEVEPQHF.